This entry describes one T cell receptor beta chain. The antigen is not known. The V and J ends lost 4 bases and 3 bases, in that order; junction bases with no gene match: 8. Germline V gene data show CDR1 as SGHRS and CDR2 as YFSETQ. The CDR3 is 16 amino acids. This record belongs to a study of T-cell memory formation after mild COVID-19. Study summary: Largely donor-specific sequence clusters came from a couple of donors.

Study findings and constraints: In pre-infection memory, a portion of responding clones appeared, which suggested that cross-reactive memory joined. CD8+ contracting clones occupied EMRA, while CD4+ ones occupied mainly CM and EM.

MiXCR, run by TCRdb on the 5' RACE reads, gives a single entry per CDR3 protein. The profile shows hundreds of thousands of distinct CDR3 sequences, 28% of them singletons. The material sequenced was PBMCs or a T cell subset sorted from them (not recorded which). This chain joins TRBV5-1 and TRBJ2-5; TRBD1 matches at 11 bases. This sequence was found in an adult woman who had mild COVID-19 (a few samples of this study predate the infection). Cell type and time point are not known. CDR3 region: CASSEDRGRVEETQYF. The CDR3 bases are TGCGCCAGCAGCGAGGACAGGGGGCGTGTAGAAGAGACCCAGTACTTC.